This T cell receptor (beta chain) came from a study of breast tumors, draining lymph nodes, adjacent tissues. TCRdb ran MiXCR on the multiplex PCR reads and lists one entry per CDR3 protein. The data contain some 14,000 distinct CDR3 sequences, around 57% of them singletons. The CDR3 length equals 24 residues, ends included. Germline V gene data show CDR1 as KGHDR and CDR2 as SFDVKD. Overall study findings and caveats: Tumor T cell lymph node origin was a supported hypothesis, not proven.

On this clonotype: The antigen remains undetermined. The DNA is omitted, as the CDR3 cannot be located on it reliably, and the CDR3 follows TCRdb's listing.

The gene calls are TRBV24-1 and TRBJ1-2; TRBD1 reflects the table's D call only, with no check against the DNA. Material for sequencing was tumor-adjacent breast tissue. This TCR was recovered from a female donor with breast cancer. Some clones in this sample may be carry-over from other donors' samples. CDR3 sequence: CATSSPGQGCPTSSTSGRPYGYTF.